This paragraph covers one TCR beta chain sequence. The target antigen is unknown. This entry belongs to a study of T cell responses to AZD1222 COVID-19 vaccine. Trimming took 5 bases from V and 0 from J, leaving 12 bases between them. Germline CDR1 is SGHTA and CDR2 is FQGTGA. The CDR3 length is 15 residues. Study results and limitations: Vaccine-associated CD4 TCRs spanned spike, dominant at 160-218 and 743-854.

Some clones are missing from TCRdb's copy, which holds only in-frame ones; the method was immunoSEQ multiplex PCR. This table has about 66,000 clones, roughly 87% appearing once. The source of this sequence is an adult in good health. Sample: peripheral blood, taken on day 0 of AZD1222 vaccination. The chain combines TRBV7-3 with TRBJ2-3, with D perhaps matching TRBD1 or TRBD2 (5 bases each). CDR3 residues: CASSQVGASTDTQYF. The CDR3 DNA reads TGTGCCAGCAGCCAGGTCGGGGCAAGCACAGATACGCAGTATTTT.